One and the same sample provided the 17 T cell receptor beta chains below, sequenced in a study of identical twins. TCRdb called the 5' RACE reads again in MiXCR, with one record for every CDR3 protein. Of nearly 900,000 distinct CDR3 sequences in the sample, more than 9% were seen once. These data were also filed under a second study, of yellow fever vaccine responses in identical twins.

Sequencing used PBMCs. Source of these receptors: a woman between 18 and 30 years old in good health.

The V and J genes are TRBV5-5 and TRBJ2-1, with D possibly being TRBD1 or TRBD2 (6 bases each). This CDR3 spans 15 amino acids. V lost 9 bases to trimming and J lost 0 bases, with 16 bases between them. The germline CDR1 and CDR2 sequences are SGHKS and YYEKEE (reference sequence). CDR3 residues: CATRGGSGSYNEQFF. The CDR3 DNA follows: TGTGCCACCAGAGGGGGGTCGGGCTCCTACAATGAGCAGTTCTTC.

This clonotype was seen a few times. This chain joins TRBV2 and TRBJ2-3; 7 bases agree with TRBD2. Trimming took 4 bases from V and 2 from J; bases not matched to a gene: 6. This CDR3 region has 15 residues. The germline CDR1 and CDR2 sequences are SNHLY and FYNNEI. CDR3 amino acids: CASSGRTSATDTQYF. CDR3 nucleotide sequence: TGTGCCAGCAGTGGGAGAACTAGCGCCACAGATACGCAGTATTTT.

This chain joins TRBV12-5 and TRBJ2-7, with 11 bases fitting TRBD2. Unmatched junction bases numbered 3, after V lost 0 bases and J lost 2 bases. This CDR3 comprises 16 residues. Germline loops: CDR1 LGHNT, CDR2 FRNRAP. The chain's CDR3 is CASGLVPGLAAYEQYF. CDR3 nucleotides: TGTGCTAGTGGTTTGGTACCGGGACTAGCGGCCTACGAGCAGTACTTC.

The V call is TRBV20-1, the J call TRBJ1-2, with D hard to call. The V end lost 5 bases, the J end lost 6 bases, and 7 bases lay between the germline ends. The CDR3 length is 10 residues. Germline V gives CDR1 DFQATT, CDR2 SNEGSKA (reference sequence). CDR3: CSASGNGYTF. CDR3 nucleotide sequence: TGCAGTGCTTCTGGGAATGGCTACACCTTC.

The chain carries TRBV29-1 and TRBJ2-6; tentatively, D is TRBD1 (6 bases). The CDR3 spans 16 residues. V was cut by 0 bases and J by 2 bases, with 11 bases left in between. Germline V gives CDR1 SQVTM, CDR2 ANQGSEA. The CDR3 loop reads CSVEEVQGTGANVLTF. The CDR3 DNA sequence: TGCAGCGTTGAAGAGGTGCAGGGGACTGGGGCCAACGTCCTGACTTTC.

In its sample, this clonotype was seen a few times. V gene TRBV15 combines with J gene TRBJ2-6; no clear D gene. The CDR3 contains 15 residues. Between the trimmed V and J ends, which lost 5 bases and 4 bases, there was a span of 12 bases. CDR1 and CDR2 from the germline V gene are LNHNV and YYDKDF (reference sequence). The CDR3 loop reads CATSPRGPGANVLTF. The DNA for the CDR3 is TGTGCCACCAGCCCACGAGGACCCGGGGCCAACGTCCTGACTTTC.

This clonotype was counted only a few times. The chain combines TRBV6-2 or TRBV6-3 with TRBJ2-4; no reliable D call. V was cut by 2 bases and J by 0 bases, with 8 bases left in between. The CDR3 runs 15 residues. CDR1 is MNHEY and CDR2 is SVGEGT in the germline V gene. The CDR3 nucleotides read TGTGCCAGCAGTTACACTCCCCTAGCCAAAAACATTCAGTACTTC. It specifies CASSYTPLAKNIQYF.

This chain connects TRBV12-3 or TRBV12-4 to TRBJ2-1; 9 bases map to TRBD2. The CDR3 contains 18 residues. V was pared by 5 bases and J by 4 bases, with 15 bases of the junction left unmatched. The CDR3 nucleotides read TGTGCCAGCAGTCCCCGGGCAGCGGGAGGCCTCTATTACAATGAGCAGTTCTTC. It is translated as CASSPRAAGGLYYNEQFF.

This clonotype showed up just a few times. CDR3 nucleotides: TGTGCCAGCAGCGTAGGACAGGGTTCTTCCAATGAGCAGTTCTTC. The encoded protein is CASSVGQGSSNEQFF. V usage is TRBV9 and J usage is TRBJ2-1, with 7 bases identical to TRBD1. This CDR3 has 15 amino acids. Per the germline V gene, CDR1 is SGDLS and CDR2 is YYNGEE. V trimming: 0 bases; J trimming: 6 bases; junction bases outside the gene matches: 6.

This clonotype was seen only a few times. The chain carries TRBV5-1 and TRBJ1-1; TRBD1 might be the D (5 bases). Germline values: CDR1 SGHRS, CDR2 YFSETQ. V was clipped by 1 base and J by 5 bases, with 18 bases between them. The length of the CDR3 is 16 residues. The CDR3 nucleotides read TGCGCCAGCAGCTTGTATTTGGGGCAGTCTTTGACTGAAGCTTTCTTT. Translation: CASSLYLGQSLTEAFF.

The CDR3 protein is CASSNLEGTDEQYF. The CDR3 DNA reads as TGTGCCAGCAGCAACTTAGAGGGAACGGACGAGCAGTACTTC. This chain links TRBV12-3 or TRBV12-4 with TRBJ2-7, with D maybe TRBD2 (5 bases). V lost 6 bases and J 5 bases, leaving 17 bases between the germline ends. The CDR3 is made up of 14 amino acids.

CDR3 residues: CASSQFRDRGRFGAPTDTQYF. In nucleotides, the CDR3 is TGCGCCAGCAGCCAGTTTCGGGACAGGGGGCGATTCGGAGCCCCCACAGATACGCAGTATTTT. This rearrangement joins TRBV4-1 to TRBJ2-3, with 12 bases aligning to TRBD1. The V gene end was trimmed by 3 bases and the J gene end by 2 bases; junction bases not matched to a gene: 18. This CDR3 contains 21 residues. Germline-derived CDR1 and CDR2 are MGHRA and YSYEKL.

In DNA, the CDR3 is TGCAGCGTTAGAAGGGGCGGATCTGAGACCCAGTACTTC. It codes for CSVRRGGSETQYF. This sequence joins TRBV29-1 and TRBJ2-5, with D possibly matching TRBD1 (5 bases). Trimming took 5 bases from V and 5 from J, leaving 15 bases between them. This CDR3 is built from 13 residues. Looked up from germline, CDR1 is SQVTM and CDR2 is ANQGSEA.

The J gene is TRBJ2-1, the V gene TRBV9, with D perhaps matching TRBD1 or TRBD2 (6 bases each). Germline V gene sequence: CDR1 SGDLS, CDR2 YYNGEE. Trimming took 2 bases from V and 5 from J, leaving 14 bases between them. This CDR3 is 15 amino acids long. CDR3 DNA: TGTGCCAGCAGCGTTCGGGGGCGCGAGGACAATGAGCAGTTCTTC. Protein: CASSVRGREDNEQFF.

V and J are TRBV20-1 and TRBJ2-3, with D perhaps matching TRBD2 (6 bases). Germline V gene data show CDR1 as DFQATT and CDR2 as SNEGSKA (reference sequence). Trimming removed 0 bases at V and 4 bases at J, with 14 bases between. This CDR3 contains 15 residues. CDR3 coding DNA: TGCAGTGCTAGAGATTGGGCTAGCGATGCAGATACGCAGTATTTT. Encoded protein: CSARDWASDADTQYF.

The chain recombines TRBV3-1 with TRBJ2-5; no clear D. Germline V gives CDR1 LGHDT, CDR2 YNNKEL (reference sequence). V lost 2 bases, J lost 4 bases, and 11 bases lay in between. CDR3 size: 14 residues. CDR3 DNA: TGTGCCAGCAGCCAATCTTCAGGTGCAGAGACCCAGTACTTC. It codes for CASSQSSGAETQYF.

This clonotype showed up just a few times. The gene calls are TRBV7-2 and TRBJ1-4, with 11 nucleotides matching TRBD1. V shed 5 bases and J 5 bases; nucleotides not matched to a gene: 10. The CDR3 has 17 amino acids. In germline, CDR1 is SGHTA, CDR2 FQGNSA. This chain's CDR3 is CASSTGTGGILNEKLFF. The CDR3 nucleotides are TGTGCCAGCAGCACTGGGACAGGGGGAATCCTAAATGAAAAACTGTTTTTT.